This T cell receptor (beta chain) was sequenced for a study of Ad26.COV2.S vaccination and SARS-CoV-2 variants (dated by TCRdb to the early 2020s). Regarding the research as a whole: Donors in the vaccine arm were drawn from COV1001, a multicentre, randomized, double-blind, placebo-controlled phase I-IIa trial testing Ad26.COV2.S in healthy adults. Dosing of Ad26.COV2.S was intramuscular, at either 5x10^10 or 1x10^11 viral particles, delivered as one shot or as two shots spaced 56 days apart. TCRbeta repertoire sequencing was used to assess the specificity and breadth of SARS-CoV-2-reactive T cell receptors after Ad26.COV2.S vaccination. A total of around 32 samples were included in the TCR-sequenced set, comprising roughly 19 Ad26.COV2.S vaccine recipients, 5 placebo recipients and 8 SARS-CoV-2 convalescent individuals. Trial participants were randomized into five groups of five, in which low-dose or high-dose Ad26.COV2.S was given once or twice, or placebo was given on both occasions. Blinding of investigators to trial group allocation was maintained during experiments and outcome assessment. The research as a whole found: Ad26.COV2.S recipients had higher spike-specific TCR breadth than placebo recipients (P = 0.0014). Comparable non-spike TCR breadth was observed between vaccine and placebo recipients, consistent with only spike being contained in the vaccine. The authors noted that total T cell responses may have been underestimated by the TCR breadth and depth analyses. The study was not powered for comparison of responses between vaccine doses or regimens. Substantial breadth of spike-specific CD8+ and CD4+ T cell responses was reported after vaccination.

Reading the germline V gene (reference sequence) gives CDR1 MNHEY and CDR2 SMNVEV. V drops 4 bases and J drops 0 bases, leaving 7 bases in between. The CDR3 numbers 14 residues from cysteine through phenylalanine. Here the CDR3 DNA is all that survives: 42 bases in frame from base 1. The immunoSEQ Assay was used to sequence TCRbeta CDR3 regions. After extraction, genomic DNA underwent amplification by bias-controlled multiplex PCR, followed by high-throughput sequencing. In the paper's pipeline: To quantify the absolute abundance of each unique TCRbeta CDR3 region, sequences were collapsed and filtered. T cell fraction was estimated by normalizing TCRbeta template counts to usable DNA, with usable DNA measured through amplification of reference genes found in all nucleated cells. Repertoire TCRs were annotated as SARS-CoV-2-specific by exact matching of V gene, CDR3 amino acid sequence and J gene to a known reactive TCR set. MIRA supplied the reference SARS-CoV-2 TCR set, which was filtered for enrichment in COVID-19-positive ImmuneCODE repertoires so that public or cross-reactive TCRs were removed. Drawing on the MIRA antigens, annotated TCRs were analysed further at the level of specific ORF or position within ORF. Breadth was defined as the number of annotated unique rearrangements divided by the total number of unique productive rearrangements, and depth was defined as the summed frequency of the annotated unique rearrangements. TCR breadth was compared between groups using two-sided Wilcoxon rank-sum tests. As stored in TCRdb, this immuneACCESS dataset retains in-frame rearrangements with V and J assigned. A fraction of the clones does not appear; measured against another copy, unresolved V genes explain less than half of the discrepancy, and the remainder lacks a known reason. The V and J calls and clone size come from that table; D and trimming were worked out from the DNA. This sample is represented by about 440,000 clones; around 90% of them were singletons. Under 4.5% of the sample is in the top ten clones.

Per the publication, the treatment or condition label means: about 20 received Ad26.COV2.S at low or high dose, single or two shots; about five received placebo; per-sample allocation not given. Repertoires of vaccine and placebo recipients were sequenced from samples taken on day 63 after the first injection. Cohort 1b enrolled about two dozen adults aged 18-55 years at a single site in Boston, USA, between 29 July and 7 August 2020. As a vaccine, Ad26.COV2.S was a replication-incompetent adenovirus type 26 vector that expressed a prefusion-stabilized SARS-CoV-2 spike protein derived from the original Wuhan strain. Concerning this clone itself: Its antigen target is currently unknown. No base-level quality is on record; no much larger clone is a single base apart.

The receptor was derived from a person between 18 and 65 years old who received the Ad26.COV2.S COVID-19 vaccine or a placebo. The chain is encoded by TRBV27 joined to TRBJ1-3, with the D gene not confidently named. The sample was peripheral blood, taken in a trial of Ad26.COV2.S vaccine versus placebo. The DNA reads as follows: TGTGCCAGCAGTTCCATCAGCTCTGGAAACACCATATATTTT. The translation is CASSSISSGNTIYF.